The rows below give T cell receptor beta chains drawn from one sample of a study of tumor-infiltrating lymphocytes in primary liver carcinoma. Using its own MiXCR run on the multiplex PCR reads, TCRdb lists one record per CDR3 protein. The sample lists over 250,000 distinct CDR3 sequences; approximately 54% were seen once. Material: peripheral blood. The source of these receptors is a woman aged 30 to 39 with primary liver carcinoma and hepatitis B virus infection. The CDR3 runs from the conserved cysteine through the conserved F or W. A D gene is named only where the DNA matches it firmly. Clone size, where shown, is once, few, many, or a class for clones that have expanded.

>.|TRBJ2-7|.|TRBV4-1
CASSQEVGTQAREQYF
TGCGCCAGCAGCCAAGAAGTGGGGACACAGGCCCGAGAGCAGTACTTC
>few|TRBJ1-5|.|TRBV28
CASSFSGARNQPQHF
TGTGCCAGCAGTTTCTCGGGGGCAAGGAATCAGCCCCAGCATTTT
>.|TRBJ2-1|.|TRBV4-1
CASSQLAPSYNEELF
TGCGCCAGCAGCCAGCTAGCGCCTTCTTACAATGAGGAGCTCTTC
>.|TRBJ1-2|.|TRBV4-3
CASSAKLGINGYTF
TGCGCCAGCAGCGCTAAGTTGGGGATCAATGGCTACACCTTC
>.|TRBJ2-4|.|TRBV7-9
CASSLGVGWNIQYF
TGTGCCAGCAGCTTAGGGGTCGGTTGGAACATTCAGTACTTC
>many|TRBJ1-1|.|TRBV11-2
CASSLRDWNTEAFF
TGTGCCAGCAGCTTGCGGGATTGGAACACTGAAGCTTTCTTT
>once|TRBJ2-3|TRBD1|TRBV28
CASLGTGVIDTQYF
TGTGCCAGCCTTGGGACAGGGGTAATAGATACGCAGTATTTT
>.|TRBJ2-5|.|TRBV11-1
CASSDGWETRYF
TGTGCCAGCAGTGATGGTTGGGAGACCCGGTACTTC
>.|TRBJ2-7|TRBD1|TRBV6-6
CASSGTGVSHEQYF
TGTGCCAGCTCAGGGACAGGGGTATCACACGAGCAGTACTTC
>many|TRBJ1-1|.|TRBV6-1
CASSYRSGDTEAFF
TGTGCCAGCAGCTACCGTAGTGGGGACACTGAAGCTTTCTTT
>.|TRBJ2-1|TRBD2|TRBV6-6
CAALKAGGLAEQFF
TGTGCCGCCTTGAAAGCGGGAGGGCTTGCTGAGCAGTTCTTC